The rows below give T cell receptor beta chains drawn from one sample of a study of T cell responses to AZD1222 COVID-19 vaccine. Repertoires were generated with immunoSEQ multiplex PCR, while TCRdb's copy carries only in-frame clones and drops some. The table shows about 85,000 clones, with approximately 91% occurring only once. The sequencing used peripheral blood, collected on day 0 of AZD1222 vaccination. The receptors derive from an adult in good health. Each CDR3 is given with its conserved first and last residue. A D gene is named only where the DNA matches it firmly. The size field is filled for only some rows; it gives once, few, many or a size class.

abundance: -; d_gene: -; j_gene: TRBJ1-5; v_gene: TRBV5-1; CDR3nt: TGCGCCAGCAGCTTGGATGGGGATAGCAATCAGCCCCAGCATTTT; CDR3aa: CASSLDGDSNQPQHF
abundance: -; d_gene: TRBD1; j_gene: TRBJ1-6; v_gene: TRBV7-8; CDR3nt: TGTGCCAGCAGCTTCGTGGACAGGGCCCCGACACCCCTCCACTTT; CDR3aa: CASSFVDRAPTPLHF
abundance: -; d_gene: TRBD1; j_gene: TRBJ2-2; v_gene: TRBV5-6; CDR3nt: TGTGCCAGCAGCCGCCGGGACAGGGATATCGGGGAGCTGTTTTTT; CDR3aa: CASSRRDRDIGELFF
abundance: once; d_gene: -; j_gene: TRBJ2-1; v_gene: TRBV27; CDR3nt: TGTGCCAGCAGTTGGGCAGGGGGGCGGGAAAACAATGAGCAGTTCTTC; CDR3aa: CASSWAGGRENNEQFF
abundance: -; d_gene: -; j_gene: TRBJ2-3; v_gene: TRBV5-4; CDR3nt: TGTGCCAGCAGCTTGGTCGGGGTGATGGGCACAGATACGCAGTATTTT; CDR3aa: CASSLVGVMGTDTQYF
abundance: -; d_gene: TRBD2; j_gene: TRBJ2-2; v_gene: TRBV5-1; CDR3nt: TGCGCCAGCAGCGACGGACTAGCGGGAGGTACCGGGGAGCTGTTTTTT; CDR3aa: CASSDGLAGGTGELFF
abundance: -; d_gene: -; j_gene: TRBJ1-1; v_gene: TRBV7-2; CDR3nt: TGTGCCAGCAGCTTAGGGGATTCACAGGAAGCTTTCTTT; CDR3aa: CASSLGDSQEAFF
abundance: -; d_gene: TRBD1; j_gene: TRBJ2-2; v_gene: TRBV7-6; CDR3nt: TGTGCCAGCAGCCCACAGACAGGGGGCAACACCGGGGAGCTGTTTTTT; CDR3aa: CASSPQTGGNTGELFF
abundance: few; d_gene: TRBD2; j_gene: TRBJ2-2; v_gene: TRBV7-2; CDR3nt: TGTGCCAGCAGCTTAGTAGCGGGAGGTGGCACCGGGGAGCTGTTTTTT; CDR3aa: CASSLVAGGGTGELFF
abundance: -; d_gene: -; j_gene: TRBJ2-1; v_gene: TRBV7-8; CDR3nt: TGTGCCAGCAGCTTACTTTTAGATACTATAGCCTACAATGAGCAGTTCTTC; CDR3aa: CASSLLLDTIAYNEQFF
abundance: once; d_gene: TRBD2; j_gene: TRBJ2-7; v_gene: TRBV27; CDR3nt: TGTGCCAGCAGCCGAACTAGCGGGAGCTACGAGCAGTACTTC; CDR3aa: CASSRTSGSYEQYF
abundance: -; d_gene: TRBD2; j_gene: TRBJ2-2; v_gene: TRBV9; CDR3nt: TGTGCCAGCAGACTTAGCGGGAGCGGTACCGGGGAGCTGTTTTTT; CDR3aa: CASRLSGSGTGELFF
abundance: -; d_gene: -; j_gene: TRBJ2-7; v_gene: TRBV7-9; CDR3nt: TGTGCCAGCAGGGATGCGCGAGGAGGCCCTTCTTCCTACGAGCAGTACTTC; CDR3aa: CASRDARGGPSSYEQYF
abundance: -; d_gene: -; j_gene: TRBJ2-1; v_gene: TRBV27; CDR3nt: TGTGCCAGCAGTCTATTCGGGGAGCAGTTCTTC; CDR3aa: CASSLFGEQFF
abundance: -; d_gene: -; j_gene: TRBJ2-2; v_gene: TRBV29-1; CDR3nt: TGCAGCGTTGAACGACAGCCCGGGGAGCTGTTTTTT; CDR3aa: CSVERQPGELFF
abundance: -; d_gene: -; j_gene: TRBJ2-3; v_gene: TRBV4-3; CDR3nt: TGCGCCAGCAGCCAAGATCGAGGTTACGATACGCAGTATTTT; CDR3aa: CASSQDRGYDTQYF
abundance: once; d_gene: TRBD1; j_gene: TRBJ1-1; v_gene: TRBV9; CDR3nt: TGTGCCAGCAGCGTAGCGGCAGGGGGGTGGGACACTGAAGCTTTCTTT; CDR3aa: CASSVAAGGWDTEAFF
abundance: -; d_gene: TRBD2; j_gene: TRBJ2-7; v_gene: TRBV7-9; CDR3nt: TGTGCCAGCAGAAAGACTAGCGGCCAATCCTACGAGCAGTACTTC; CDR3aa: CASRKTSGQSYEQYF
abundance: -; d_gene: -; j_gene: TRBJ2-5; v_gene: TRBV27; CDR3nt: TGTGCCAGCAGTTATGTGGTCAGAAGGGGATCGGGGGTTACGGGAGAGACCCAGTACTTC; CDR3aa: CASSYVVRRGSGVTGETQYF
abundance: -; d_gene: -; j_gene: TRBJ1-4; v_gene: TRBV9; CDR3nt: TGTGCCAGCAGCGTAGATGGGCTTAATGAAAAACTGTTTTTT; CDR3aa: CASSVDGLNEKLFF
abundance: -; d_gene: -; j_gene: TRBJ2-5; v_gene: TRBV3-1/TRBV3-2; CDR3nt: TGTGCCAGCAGCCAAGTTTCAGGGACGGAGACCCAGTACTTC; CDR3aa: CASSQVSGTETQYF
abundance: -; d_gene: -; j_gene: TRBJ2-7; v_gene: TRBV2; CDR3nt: TGTGCCATCTTGACTGATGGGGCCTACGAGCAGTACTTC; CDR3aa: CAILTDGAYEQYF
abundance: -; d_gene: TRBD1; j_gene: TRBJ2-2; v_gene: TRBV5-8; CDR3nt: TGTGCCAGCAGCCGGGACAGGGGTTTCACCGGGGAGCTGTTTTTT; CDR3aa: CASSRDRGFTGELFF
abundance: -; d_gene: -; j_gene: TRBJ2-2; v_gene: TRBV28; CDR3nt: TGTGCCAGCAGACCCCAGGTCACCGGGGAGCTGTTTTTT; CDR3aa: CASRPQVTGELFF
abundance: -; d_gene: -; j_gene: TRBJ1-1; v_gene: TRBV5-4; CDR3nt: TGTGCCACCCTACCTCGGGCCCCCAGTGTGATGAACACTGAAGCTTTCTTT; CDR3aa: CATLPRAPSVMNTEAFF
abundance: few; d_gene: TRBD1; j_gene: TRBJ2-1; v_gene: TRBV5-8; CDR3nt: TGTGCCAGCAGCTTGGTAAAGGCAGGGGGATCCTACAATGAGCAGTTCTTC; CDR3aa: CASSLVKAGGSYNEQFF
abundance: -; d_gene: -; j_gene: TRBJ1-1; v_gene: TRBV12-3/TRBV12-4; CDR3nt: TGTGCCAGCAGTTGGACGGGGAGGGAAGCTTTCTTT; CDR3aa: CASSWTGREAFF